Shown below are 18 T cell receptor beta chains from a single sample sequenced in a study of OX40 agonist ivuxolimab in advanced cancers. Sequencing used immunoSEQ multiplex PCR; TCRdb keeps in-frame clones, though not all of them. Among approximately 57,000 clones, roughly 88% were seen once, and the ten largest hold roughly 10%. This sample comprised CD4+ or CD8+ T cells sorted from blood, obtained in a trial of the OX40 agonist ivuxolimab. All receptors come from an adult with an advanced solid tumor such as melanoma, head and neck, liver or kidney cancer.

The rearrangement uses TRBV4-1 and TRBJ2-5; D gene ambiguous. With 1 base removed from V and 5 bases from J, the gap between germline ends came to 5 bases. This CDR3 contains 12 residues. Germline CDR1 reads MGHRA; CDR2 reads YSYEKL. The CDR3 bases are TGCGCCAGCAGCCAAGCTGGGGAGACCCAGTACTTC. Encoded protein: CASSQAGETQYF.

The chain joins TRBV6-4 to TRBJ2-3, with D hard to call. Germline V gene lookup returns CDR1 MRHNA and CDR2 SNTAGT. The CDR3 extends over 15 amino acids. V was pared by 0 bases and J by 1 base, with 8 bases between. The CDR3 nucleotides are TGTGCCAGCAGTGACTCTTTTGAAGGCACAGATACGCAGTATTTT. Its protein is CASSDSFEGTDTQYF.

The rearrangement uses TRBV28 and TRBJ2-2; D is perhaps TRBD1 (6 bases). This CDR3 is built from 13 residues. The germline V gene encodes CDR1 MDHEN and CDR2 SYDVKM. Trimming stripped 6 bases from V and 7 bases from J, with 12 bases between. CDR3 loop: CASRIQGIGELFF. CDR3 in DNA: TGTGCCAGCAGGATACAGGGTATCGGGGAGCTGTTTTTT.

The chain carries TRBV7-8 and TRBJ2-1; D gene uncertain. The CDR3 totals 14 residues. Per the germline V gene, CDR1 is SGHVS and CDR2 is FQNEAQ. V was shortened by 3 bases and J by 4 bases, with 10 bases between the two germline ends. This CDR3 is CASSLTEGYNEQFF. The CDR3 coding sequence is TGTGCCAGCAGCTTGACCGAAGGGTACAATGAGCAGTTCTTC.

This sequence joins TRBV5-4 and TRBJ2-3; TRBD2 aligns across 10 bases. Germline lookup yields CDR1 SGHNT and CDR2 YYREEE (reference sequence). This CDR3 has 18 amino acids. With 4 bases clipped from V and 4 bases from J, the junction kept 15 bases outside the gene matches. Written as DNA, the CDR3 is TGTGCCAGCAGCCGGGGCAGCGGGGGGGGCCCCTGGCCAGATACGCAGTATTTT. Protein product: CASSRGSGGGPWPDTQYF.

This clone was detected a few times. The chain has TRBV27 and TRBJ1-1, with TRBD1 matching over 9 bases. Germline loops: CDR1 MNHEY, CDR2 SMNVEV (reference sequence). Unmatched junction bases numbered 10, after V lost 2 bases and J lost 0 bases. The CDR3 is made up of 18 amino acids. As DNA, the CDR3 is TGTGCCAGCAGTTTAACAGGGGGCTCCCTAATCATGAACACTGAAGCTTTCTTT. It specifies CASSLTGGSLIMNTEAFF.

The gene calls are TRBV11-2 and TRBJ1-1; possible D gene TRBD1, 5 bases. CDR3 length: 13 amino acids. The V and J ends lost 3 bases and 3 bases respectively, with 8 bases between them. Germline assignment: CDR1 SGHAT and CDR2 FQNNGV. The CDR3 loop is CASSLGEDTEAFF. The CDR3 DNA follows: TGTGCCAGCAGCTTGGGGGAGGACACTGAAGCTTTCTTT.

The CDR3 DNA sequence: TGTGCCAGCAGCTATAAGGTCCAGCTACTCTATGGCTACACCTTC. Translating gives CASSYKVQLLYGYTF. The chain joins TRBV5-4 to TRBJ1-2; D not certain. The germline gives CDR1 SGHNT, CDR2 YYREEE (reference sequence). The CDR3 consists of 15 residues. Trimming shortened V by 3 bases and J by 4 bases, and 16 bases separated the two germline ends.

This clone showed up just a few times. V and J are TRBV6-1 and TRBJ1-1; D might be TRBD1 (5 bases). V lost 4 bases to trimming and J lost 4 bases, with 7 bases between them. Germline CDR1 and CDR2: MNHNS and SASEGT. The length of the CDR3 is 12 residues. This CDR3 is CASSVGGTEAFF. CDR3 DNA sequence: TGTGCCAGCAGTGTTGGGGGCACTGAAGCTTTCTTT.

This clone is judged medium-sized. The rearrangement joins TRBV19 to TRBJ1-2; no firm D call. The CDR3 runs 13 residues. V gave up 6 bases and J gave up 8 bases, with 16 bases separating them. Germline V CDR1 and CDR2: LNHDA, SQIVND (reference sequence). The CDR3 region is CASSTDGFEGYTF. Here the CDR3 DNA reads TGTGCCAGTAGCACGGACGGTTTTGAGGGCTACACCTTC.

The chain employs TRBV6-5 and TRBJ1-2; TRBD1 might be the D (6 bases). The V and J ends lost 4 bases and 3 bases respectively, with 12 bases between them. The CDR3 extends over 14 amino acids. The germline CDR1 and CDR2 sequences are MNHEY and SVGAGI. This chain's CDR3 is CASSSPRQDYGYTF. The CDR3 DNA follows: TGTGCCAGCAGTTCCCCGCGACAGGACTATGGCTACACCTTC.

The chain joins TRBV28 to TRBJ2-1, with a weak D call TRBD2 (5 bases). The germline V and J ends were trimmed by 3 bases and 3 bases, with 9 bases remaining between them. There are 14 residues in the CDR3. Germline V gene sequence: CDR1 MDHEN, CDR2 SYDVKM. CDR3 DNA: TGTGCCAGCAGTTTGAACGGGGTCTACAATGAGCAGTTCTTC. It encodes CASSLNGVYNEQFF.

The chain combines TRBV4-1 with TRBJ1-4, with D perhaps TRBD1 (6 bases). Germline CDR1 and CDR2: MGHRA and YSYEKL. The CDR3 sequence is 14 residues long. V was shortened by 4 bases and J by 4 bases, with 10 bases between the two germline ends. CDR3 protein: CASSPGAGNEKLFF. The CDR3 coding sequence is TGCGCCAGCAGCCCGGGGGCGGGTAATGAAAAACTGTTTTTT.

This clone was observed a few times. This CDR3 is CASSIALLYSNQPQHF. CDR3 coding DNA: TGTGCCAGTAGTATCGCGCTCCTCTATAGCAATCAGCCCCAGCATTTT. This chain links TRBV19 with TRBJ1-5; D unclear. Germline V gene data show CDR1 as LNHDA and CDR2 as SQIVND (reference sequence). Trimming removed 3 bases at V and 0 bases at J, with 12 bases between. The CDR3 length is 16 residues. Based on the CDR3 plus reference TRBV19 and TRBJ1-5, the full variable domain is DGGITQSPKYLFRKEGQNVTLSCEQNLNHDAMYWYRQDPGQGLRLIYYSQIVNDFQKGDIAEGYSVSREKKESFPLTVTSAQKNPTAFYLCASSIALLYSNQPQHFGDGTRLSIL.

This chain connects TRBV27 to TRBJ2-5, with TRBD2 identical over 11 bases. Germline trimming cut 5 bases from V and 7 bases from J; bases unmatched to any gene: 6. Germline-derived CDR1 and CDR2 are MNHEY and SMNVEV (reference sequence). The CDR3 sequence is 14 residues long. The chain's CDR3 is CASSPGTSGTTQYF. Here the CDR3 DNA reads TGTGCCAGCAGTCCGGGGACTAGCGGAACGACCCAGTACTTC.

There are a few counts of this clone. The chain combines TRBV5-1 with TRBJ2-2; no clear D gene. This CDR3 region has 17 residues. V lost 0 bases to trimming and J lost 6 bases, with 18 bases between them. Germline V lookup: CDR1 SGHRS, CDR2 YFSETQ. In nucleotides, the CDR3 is TGCGCCAGCAGCTTGGCCATTATGAATCAGCGAGCCGGGGAGCTGTTTTTT. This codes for CASSLAIMNQRAGELFF. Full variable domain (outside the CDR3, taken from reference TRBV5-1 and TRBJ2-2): KAGVTQTPRYLIKTRGQQVTLSCSPISGHRSVSWYQQTPGQGLQFLFEYFSETQRNKGNFPGRFSGRQFSNSRSEMNVSTLELGDSALYLCASSLAIMNQRAGELFFGEGSRLTVL.

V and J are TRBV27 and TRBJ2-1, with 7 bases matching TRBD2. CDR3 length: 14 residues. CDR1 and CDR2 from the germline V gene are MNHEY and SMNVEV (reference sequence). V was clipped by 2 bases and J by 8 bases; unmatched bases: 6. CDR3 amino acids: CASSLTGTIYEQFF. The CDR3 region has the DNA TGTGCCAGCAGTTTAACCGGGACTATTTATGAGCAGTTCTTC.

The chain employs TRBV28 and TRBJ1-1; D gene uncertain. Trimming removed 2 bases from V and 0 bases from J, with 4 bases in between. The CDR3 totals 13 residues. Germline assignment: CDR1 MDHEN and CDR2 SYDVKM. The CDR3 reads CASSLPVNTEAFF. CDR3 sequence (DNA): TGTGCCAGCAGTTTACCGGTGAACACTGAAGCTTTCTTT.